One and the same sample provided the 14 T cell receptor beta chains below, sequenced in a study of CD8 T cells in ankylosing spondylitis. TCRdb re-called the 5' RACE reads through MiXCR, storing one row per CDR3 protein. The table records about 360,000 distinct CDR3 sequences, roughly 15% of them present only once. The specimen was blood, either unsorted or a sorted T cell fraction (not recorded which). The source of these receptors is a male donor with ankylosing spondylitis or in good health (not recorded which).

The rearrangement links TRBV12-3 or TRBV12-4 to TRBJ2-7; 7 bases are shared with TRBD1. The CDR3 has 14 residues. V was clipped by 5 bases and J by 0 bases; unmatched bases: 4. The CDR3 nucleotides are TGTGCCAGCAGTGGACAGGCCCTCTCCTACGAGCAGTACTTC. The encoded protein is CASSGQALSYEQYF.

This clonotype showed up many times. The V and J genes are TRBV5-1 and TRBJ2-7; 10 positions agree with TRBD1. Germline V lookup: CDR1 SGHRS, CDR2 YFSETQ. V was pared by 4 bases and J by 4 bases, with 8 bases of the junction left unmatched. The CDR3 is 15 residues long. In nucleotides, the CDR3 is TGCGCCAGCAGCAGCGGGCCGGGACAGGGGTACGAGCAGTACTTC. This translates into CASSSGPGQGYEQYF.

A few counts support this clonotype. The CDR3: CSAHGLAGSETQYF. The CDR3 DNA reads as TGCAGTGCCCACGGACTAGCGGGGTCAGAGACCCAGTACTTC. The rearrangement links TRBV20-1 to TRBJ2-5, with TRBD2 identical over 12 bases. The V segment lost 6 bases and the J segment 4 bases; nucleotides outside the gene matches: 6. CDR1 and CDR2 from the germline V gene are DFQATT and SNEGSKA (reference sequence). The CDR3 consists of 14 residues.

This clonotype was picked up a small number of times. The chain uses TRBV2 and TRBJ2-3; 9 nucleotides align to TRBD2. Per the germline V gene, CDR1 is SNHLY and CDR2 is FYNNEI. V was pared by 4 bases and J by 1 base, with 0 bases of the junction left unmatched. This CDR3 has 14 residues. CDR3 DNA: TGTGCCAGCAGTGGCGGGGGGGGCACAGATACGCAGTATTTT. Encoded protein: CASSGGGGTDTQYF.

This chain joins TRBV7-2 and TRBJ2-1; D unclear. V gave up 3 bases and J gave up 5 bases, with 20 bases separating them. The CDR3 runs to 17 residues. Germline CDR1 and CDR2: SGHTA and FQGNSA. Here the CDR3 DNA reads TGTGCCAGCAGCTTTTCGCGCACGGCGGTCATAGACAATGAGCAGTTCTTC. It yields the protein CASSFSRTAVIDNEQFF.

This chain joins TRBV12-3 or TRBV12-4 and TRBJ2-1; the D gene is possibly TRBD1 (6 bases). Trimming shortened V by 4 bases and J by 5 bases, and 21 bases separated the two germline ends. The CDR3 sequence is 17 residues long. The CDR3 DNA follows: TGTGCCAGCAGTTCACAATACGACAGGACGATTGACAATGAGCAGTTCTTC. Translating it yields CASSSQYDRTIDNEQFF.

This clonotype was seen a handful of times. The chain joins TRBV6-1 to TRBJ2-7; 9 bases fit TRBD1. This CDR3 is built from 15 residues. Germline lookup yields CDR1 MNHNS and CDR2 SASEGT. Germline trimming cut 6 bases from V and 2 bases from J; bases unmatched to any gene: 8. The DNA of the CDR3 is TGTGCCAGCAGGCGCCTTGGACAGGGGCCCTACGAGCAGTACTTC. As protein: CASRRLGQGPYEQYF.

This clonotype was seen repeatedly, ten times or more. V gene TRBV7-2 combines with J gene TRBJ2-3; a weak D match, TRBD2 (6 bases). V was clipped by 1 base and J by 5 bases, with 13 bases between them. This CDR3 has 15 amino acids. Per the germline V gene, CDR1 is SGHTA and CDR2 is FQGNSA. CDR3 protein: CASSLGGARGDTQYF. CDR3 DNA sequence: TGTGCCAGCAGCTTAGGCGGGGCACGAGGAGATACGCAGTATTTT.

The rearrangement links TRBV12-5 to TRBJ1-1, with 7 bases matching TRBD1. This CDR3 region has 14 residues. Germline V lookup: CDR1 LGHNT, CDR2 FRNRAP. The ends lost 2 bases at V and 3 bases at J; junction bases unmatched: 3. Here the CDR3 reads CASGLKGADTEAFF. In nucleotides, the CDR3 is TGTGCTAGTGGTTTGAAGGGGGCGGACACTGAAGCTTTCTTT.

This clonotype has only a few counts. CDR3 in amino acids: CASRHRVEGSYEQYF. The CDR3 DNA follows: TGTGCCAGCAGGCACAGGGTCGAGGGGTCCTACGAGCAGTACTTC. The chain combines TRBV6-1 with TRBJ2-7; a weak D match, TRBD1 (6 bases). CDR1 and CDR2 (germline): MNHNS, SASEGT. The V and J ends lost 6 bases and 1 base respectively, with 16 bases between them. The CDR3 has 15 amino acids.

This clonotype was found a few times. The chain combines TRBV5-1 with TRBJ2-1; TRBD2 matches at 9 bases. Germline trimming cut 1 base from V and 8 bases from J; bases unmatched to any gene: 10. Germline V lookup: CDR1 SGHRS, CDR2 YFSETQ. The CDR3 extends over 16 amino acids. CDR3 nucleotide sequence: TGCGCCAGCAGCTTGCTAGGTCTAGCGGGAAACGATGAGCAGTTCTTC. Its translation is CASSLLGLAGNDEQFF.

This clonotype has just a few counts. The chain uses TRBV5-1 and TRBJ2-3; 10 bases fit TRBD2. This CDR3 comprises 18 residues. CDR1 SGHRS and CDR2 YFSETQ come from the germline V gene. After removal of 2 bases from V and 6 bases from J, the junction contained 15 bases not matched to a gene. In DNA, the CDR3 is TGCGCCAGCAGCTTTGGAGCCCTCAGCGGGGGGGCCGGGGATACGCAGTATTTT. Protein sequence: CASSFGALSGGAGDTQYF.

The rearrangement links TRBV6-2 or TRBV6-3 to TRBJ2-7; the D is unclear. Germline CDR1 MNHEY, CDR2 SVGEGT. The V and J ends lost 0 bases and 0 bases respectively, with 6 bases between them. CDR3 length equals 14 residues. The CDR3 loop is CASSYSAGSYEQYF. CDR3 bases: TGTGCCAGCAGTTACTCTGCAGGCTCCTACGAGCAGTACTTC.

This clonotype was counted only a few times. The rearrangement joins TRBV20-1 to TRBJ2-1; TRBD1 agrees at 8 bases. Germline values: CDR1 DFQATT, CDR2 SNEGSKA (reference sequence). The CDR3 is 11 residues long. The V and J ends lost 7 bases and 8 bases, in that order; junction bases with no gene match: 4. CDR3 nucleotides: TGCAGTGTTGACAGGGGCGATGAGCAGTTCTTC. Protein sequence: CSVDRGDEQFF.